This T cell receptor (beta chain) was sequenced for a study of cytomegalovirus exposure and HLA in healthy donors. Germline V gene data show CDR1 as MNHNS and CDR2 as SASEGT. V lost 4 bases and J lost 6, with 5 bases in between. This CDR3 is 11 amino acids long. 60 Vbeta and 13 Jbeta primers were used in PCR. Sequencing was performed with immunoSEQ multiplex PCR; in TCRdb, only in-frame clones are kept and a portion is missing. The data hold fewer than 85,000 clones, with around 66% observed a single time. This chain links TRBV6-1 with TRBJ2-3; D gene ambiguous. This receptor was taken from a man in his 60s in good health and CMV-seropositive. The material sequenced was PBMCs. The CDR3, as DNA: TGTGCCAGCAGTGGGCGGGATACGCAGTATTTT. It translates to CASSGRDTQYF.